The 26 T cell receptor beta chains below all came from one sample that was sequenced in a study of blood T cell repertoires in COVID-19. Clones were sequenced by immunoSEQ multiplex PCR, and TCRdb holds only the in-frame ones, with some missing. This table has under 450,000 clones, roughly nine tenths appearing once. Material for sequencing was PBMCs or T cells enriched from blood (not recorded which). The origin of the receptors is a woman aged 40 to 49 who had been exposed to COVID-19.

The CDR3 sequence is CASSFQGAHEQFF. The CDR3 region has the DNA TGTGCCAGCAGCTTCCAGGGGGCCCATGAGCAGTTCTTC. The chain joins TRBV7-2 to TRBJ2-1, with 8 nucleotides matching TRBD1. J lost 8 bases, V lost 3 bases, and 3 bases had no gene match. There are 13 residues in the CDR3. CDR1 is SGHTA and CDR2 is FQGNSA in the germline V gene.

This chain joins TRBV6-5 and TRBJ1-2, with 9 bases aligning to TRBD1. The V gene's germline CDR1 is MNHEY and CDR2 SVGAGI. This CDR3 has 13 amino acids. The ends lost 6 bases at V and 7 bases at J; junction bases unmatched: 6. The CDR3, as DNA: TGTGCCAGCAGCCCGGGACAGGGCGGTGGCTACACCTTC. Protein sequence: CASSPGQGGGYTF.

The chain joins TRBV7-3 to TRBJ2-2, with 10 bases fitting TRBD2. Trimming removed 6 bases from V and 4 bases from J; junction bases left unmatched: 8. There are 16 residues in the CDR3. CDR1 is SGHTA, CDR2 FQGTGA, per germline. CDR3 sequence reads: CASRSPSGGSTGELFF. The DNA of the CDR3 is TGTGCCAGCAGATCACCTAGCGGGGGAAGCACCGGGGAGCTGTTTTTT.

Note on this clone: The CDR3 does not close with the conserved phenylalanine or tryptophan, likely indicating a read error. Because the CDR3's place on the DNA is in doubt, the DNA is left out and the CDR3 is given as listed by TCRdb. The rearrangement joins TRBV30 to TRBJ1-2; the tabulated D call, TRBD1, remains unverified against the DNA. Germline V CDR1 and CDR2: GTSNPN, SVGIG (reference sequence). 12 amino acids form the CDR3, both terminal residues included. The CDR3 reads CAWSNSAGRWVV.

J is TRBJ1-1 and V is TRBV3-1 (or the pseudogene TRBV3-2); TRBD1 matches 8 bases. CDR1 LGHDT and CDR2 YNNKEL come from the germline V gene (reference sequence). The CDR3 consists of 13 residues. Germline trimming cut 4 bases from V and 4 bases from J; bases unmatched to any gene: 2. The CDR3 DNA reads TGTGCCAGCAGCCGGACAGGGACCACTGAAGCTTTCTTT. As protein: CASSRTGTTEAFF.

This clone has only a few counts. The chain couples TRBV19 to TRBJ2-5; TRBD1 is a possible D gene (6 bases). The CDR3 covers 13 residues. V lost 5 bases to trimming and J lost 3 bases, with 10 bases between them. Looked up from germline, CDR1 is LNHDA and CDR2 is SQIVND (reference sequence). As DNA, the CDR3 is TGTGCCAGTAGTTGGGGGCACAAAGAGACCCAGTACTTC. Its protein is CASSWGHKETQYF.

This clone appeared a single time. The V and J genes are TRBV19 and TRBJ2-3; 7 nucleotides align to TRBD2. The CDR3 is 18 residues long. Germline lookup yields CDR1 LNHDA and CDR2 SQIVND (reference sequence). With 5 bases clipped from V and 3 bases from J, the junction kept 17 bases outside the gene matches. The CDR3 spells CASSRSLSGSGQTDTQYF. DNA for the CDR3: TGTGCCAGTAGTCGATCCCTTAGCGGGTCAGGGCAGACAGATACGCAGTATTTT.

In its sample, this clone was seen once. The genes are TRBV9 and TRBJ1-2; tentative D call: TRBD1 (5 bases). The CDR3 contains 14 residues. Germline V gene sequence: CDR1 SGDLS, CDR2 YYNGEE. V lost 0 bases to trimming and J lost 6 bases, with 12 bases between them. The chain's CDR3 is CASSVEPGSHGYTF. The CDR3 DNA is TGTGCCAGCAGCGTAGAGCCAGGGTCTCATGGCTACACCTTC.

The chain couples TRBV5-1 to TRBJ2-3, with 12 bases fitting TRBD2. The CDR3 runs 16 residues. Losses at the gene ends were 3 bases for V and 2 bases for J; bases not matched to a gene: 4. Germline CDR1 SGHRS, CDR2 YFSETQ. In DNA, the CDR3 is TGCGCCAGCAGCTCTGGACTAGCGGGACACACAGATACGCAGTATTTT. It specifies CASSSGLAGHTDTQYF.

The rearrangement joins TRBV9 to TRBJ2-1; D perhaps matches TRBD1 (6 bases). This CDR3 contains 13 residues. Trimming removed 4 bases at V and 13 bases at J, with 18 bases between. CDR1 is SGDLS and CDR2 is YYNGEE in the germline V gene. CDR3 amino acids: CASSTATQGRQFF. The CDR3 DNA reads as TGTGCCAGCAGCACCGCAACACAGGGCAGACAGTTCTTC. The full variable domain, rest sourced from reference TRBV9 and TRBJ2-1, is DSGVTQTPKHLITATGQRVTLRCSPRSGDLSVYWYQQSLDQGLQFLIQYYNGEERAKGNILERFSAQQFPDLHSELNLSSLELGDSALYFCASSTATQGRQFFGPGTRLTVL.

This clone was detected only once. The chain joins TRBV2 to TRBJ2-7; 9 nucleotides agree with TRBD1. The junction had 10 bases not matched to a gene; V was cut back by 5 bases and J by 5 bases. Germline loops: CDR1 SNHLY, CDR2 FYNNEI. This CDR3 has 15 residues. As DNA, the CDR3 is TGTGCCAGCAGTATGAACAGGGGGCCAGGTAACGAGCAGTACTTC. Its protein product is CASSMNRGPGNEQYF. The full variable domain, with the rest looked up from reference TRBV2 and TRBJ2-7, is EPEVTQTPSHQVTQMGQEVILRCVPISNHLYFYWYRQILGQKVEFLVSFYNNEISEKSEIFDDQFSVERPDGSNFTLKIRSTKLEDSAMYFCASSMNRGPGNEQYFGPGTRLTVT.

This chain joins TRBV5-6 and TRBJ1-2; 7 nucleotides agree with TRBD1. The CDR3 runs 13 residues. With V trimmed by 4 bases and J by 6 bases, 6 bases remained unmatched. The V gene's germline CDR1 is SGHDT and CDR2 YYEEEE. CDR3 protein: CASSVTGADGYTF. CDR3 DNA: TGTGCCAGCAGCGTTACAGGGGCGGATGGCTACACCTTC.

The chain links TRBV18 to TRBJ1-4; D not certain. The CDR3 spans 13 residues. Per the germline V gene, CDR1 is KGHSH and CDR2 is LQKENI. With 2 bases removed from V and 5 bases from J, the gap between germline ends came to 6 bases. The CDR3 region has the DNA TGTGCCAGCTCACCAACCGGGAATGAAAAACTGTTTTTT. It is translated as CASSPTGNEKLFF.

The chain couples TRBV11-2 to TRBJ1-5; no definite D call. V was trimmed by 5 bases and J by 9 bases, leaving 17 bases between them. The CDR3 consists of 14 residues. Germline V lookup: CDR1 SGHAT, CDR2 FQNNGV. The CDR3 nucleotides read TGTGCCAGCAGCAGAGACACCACCGCGGGGCCCCAGCATTTT. Translating it yields CASSRDTTAGPQHF.

The rearrangement joins TRBV24-1 to TRBJ1-2; 8 bases map to TRBD1. CDR1 is KGHDR, CDR2 SFDVKD, per germline. Germline trimming cut 3 bases from V and 6 bases from J; bases unmatched to any gene: 5. This CDR3 is built from 14 residues. The CDR3 DNA is TGTGCCACCAGTGATCCCGGACAGGGTAATGGCTACACCTTC. It translates to CATSDPGQGNGYTF.

Only one count was recorded for this clone. The rearrangement uses TRBV5-4 and TRBJ2-2; weak D call: TRBD2 (6 bases). Germline CDR1 is SGHNT and CDR2 is YYREEE (reference sequence). This CDR3 comprises 14 residues. The ends were cut back, 4 bases at V and 5 bases at J, with 12 bases in the middle. The CDR3 reads CASSLPGGTGELFF. The CDR3 DNA is TGTGCCAGCAGCCTACCCGGGGGTACCGGGGAGCTGTTTTTT. The full variable domain, in which reference TRBV5-4 and TRBJ2-2 provide the parts outside the CDR3, is ETGVTQSPTHLIKTRGQQVTLRCSSQSGHNTVSWYQQALGQGPQFIFQYYREEENGRGNFPPRFSGLQFPNYSSELNVNALELDDSALYLCASSLPGGTGELFFGEGSRLTVL.

The gene calls are TRBV13 and TRBJ2-3, with 10 nucleotides matching TRBD2. Germline V gives CDR1 PRHDT, CDR2 FYEKMQ (reference sequence). The CDR3 has 15 amino acids. With V trimmed by 5 bases and J by 6 bases, 8 bases remained unmatched. The CDR3 protein is CASSPIAGGSDTQYF. CDR3 nucleotide sequence: TGTGCCAGCAGCCCAATAGCGGGAGGCTCGGATACGCAGTATTTT.

This chain uses TRBV5-3 with TRBJ1-2; TRBD1 agrees at 9 bases. TRBV5-3 is sorted into the ORF group, with uncertain function. The J segment lost 6 bases and the V segment lost 3 bases, leaving 3 bases of the junction unmatched. This CDR3 spans 13 amino acids. The CDR3, as DNA: TGTGCCAGAAGCTACAGGGGGCGACATGGCTACACCTTC. Amino acid sequence: CARSYRGRHGYTF.

The chain couples TRBV5-8 to TRBJ2-7; maybe TRBD2 (6 bases). Trimming shortened V by 0 bases and J by 2 bases, and 12 bases separated the two germline ends. CDR3 size: 15 residues. Germline CDR1 SGHTS, CDR2 YDEGEE. DNA of the CDR3: TGTGCCAGCAGCTTGGGCGGGACGGCCACCTACGAGCAGTACTTC. Its protein is CASSLGGTATYEQYF.

The chain links TRBV25-1 to TRBJ1-1, with D possibly being TRBD1 (5 bases). The V gene's germline CDR1 is MGHDK and CDR2 SYGVNS. V lost 1 base to trimming and J lost 5 bases, with 11 bases between them. The CDR3 has 14 residues. The CDR3 region has the DNA TGTGCCAGCAGTGAATTTGGGGGGGGGACTGAAGCTTTCTTT. Translating it yields CASSEFGGGTEAFF.

The chain couples TRBV5-4 to TRBJ1-2; 7 positions agree with TRBD1. CDR1 is SGHNT, CDR2 YYREEE, per germline (reference sequence). V lost 0 bases and J lost 4; bases outside the gene matches: 6. The CDR3 covers 15 residues. CDR3 sequence (DNA): TGTGCCAGCAGCTTGGATAGGACAGGCCGCTATGGCTACACCTTC. Its protein product is CASSLDRTGRYGYTF.

V is TRBV15 and J is TRBJ1-1, with D uncertain. CDR1 is LNHNV, CDR2 YYDKDF, per germline (reference sequence). V was cut by 1 base and J by 2 bases, with 8 bases left in between. The CDR3 runs 14 residues. The CDR3 bases are TGTGCCACCAGCAGAGTCGAGCTTAACACTGAAGCTTTCTTT. The encoded protein is CATSRVELNTEAFF.

The J gene is TRBJ1-1, the V gene TRBV7-3, with 9 bases lining up with TRBD1. The CDR3 has 14 residues. The germline CDR1 and CDR2 sequences are SGHTA and FQGTGA. The V gene end was trimmed by 6 bases and the J gene end by 1 base; junction bases not matched to a gene: 3. The DNA of the CDR3 is TGTGCCAGCAGTCGACAGGGGGAGAACACTGAAGCTTTCTTT. As protein: CASSRQGENTEAFF.

This chain uses TRBV5-1 with TRBJ1-2, with unresolved D. This CDR3 is built from 14 residues. Trimming took off 5 bases at V and 2 bases at J, with 13 bases between the two ends. Germline loops: CDR1 SGHRS, CDR2 YFSETQ. For the CDR3, the DNA is TGCGCCAGCAGTCCTAGGTTATCCAACTATGGCTACACCTTC. Its protein is CASSPRLSNYGYTF. The variable domain in full, completed from reference TRBV5-1 and TRBJ1-2, reads KAGVTQTPRYLIKTRGQQVTLSCSPISGHRSVSWYQQTPGQGLQFLFEYFSETQRNKGNFPGRFSGRQFSNSRSEMNVSTLELGDSALYLCASSPRLSNYGYTFGSGTRLTVV.

The chain is built from TRBV19 and TRBJ1-1; D not resolved. The CDR3 has 15 amino acids. In germline, CDR1 is LNHDA, CDR2 SQIVND (reference sequence). V lost 3 bases and J 3 bases, leaving 14 bases between the germline ends. CDR3 loop: CASSITSGRYTEAFF. The CDR3 bases are TGTGCCAGTAGTATTACGTCGGGAAGGTACACTGAAGCTTTCTTT.

The chain links TRBV7-9 to TRBJ2-2; 7 positions match TRBD1. The CDR3 runs to 13 residues. In germline, CDR1 is SEHNR, CDR2 FQNEAQ (reference sequence). The J segment lost 5 bases and the V segment lost 5 bases, leaving 2 bases of the junction unmatched. The CDR3 region is CASSRQGTGELFF. The CDR3 DNA is TGTGCCAGCAGCAGACAGGGTACCGGGGAGCTGTTTTTT.